The rows below give T cell receptor beta chains drawn from one sample of a study of shared clonotypes between healthy human individuals. Assay used: immunoSEQ multiplex PCR; TCRdb lists only in-frame clones, some missing. The sample lists just over 2,000,000 clones, about 95% occurring once. The material sequenced was naive CD8+ T cells sorted from blood. All receptors derive from a young man in good health. The CDR3 runs from the conserved cysteine through the conserved F or W. Size is stated for part of the rows, as once, few or many counts, or as a class when the clone is expanded.

NA TRBJ1-2 TRBV29-1 12 CSAFTDAGGYTF
once TRBJ1-1 TRBV6-1 14 CASSESGRNTEAFF
NA TRBJ1-1 TRBV13 15 CATLGTEDPNTEAFF
NA TRBJ2-3 TRBV6-5 15 CASRLAGVFTDTQYF
NA TRBJ2-2 TRBV6-1 17 CASSEALHSRNTGELFF
NA TRBJ2-7 TRBV5-1 15 CASSLDGTSTYEQYF
NA TRBJ2-7 TRBV27 14 CATQAGTGLYEQYF
NA TRBJ2-7 TRBV11-2 14 CASSLGGGTYEQYF
NA TRBJ2-1 TRBV9 11 CASSVDHEQFF
NA TRBJ2-1 TRBV5-4 13 CASSSGISNEQFF
few TRBJ1-5 TRBV5-4 15 CASSAGQGSNQPQHF
NA TRBJ2-1 TRBV9 13 CASSLNEIYEQFF
once TRBJ2-2 TRBV11-2 15 CASSPGGSNTGELFF
NA TRBJ1-3 TRBV4-1 14 CASSQESGYNTIYF
NA TRBJ2-4 TRBV28 13 CASSFRAANIQYF
NA TRBJ1-2 TRBV15 13 CATSEGGDYGYTF
NA TRBJ1-2 TRBV9 14 CASSALSGNYGYTF
NA TRBJ1-2 TRBV7-9 17 CASSPGQGMGSNYGYTF
NA TRBJ1-2 TRBV29-1 13 CSVDIGTAYGYTF
NA TRBJ2-5 TRBV5-6 14 CASSALEVQETQYF
once TRBJ2-7 TRBV6-1 16 CASSEWGVDTSYEQYF
NA TRBJ2-7 TRBV4-1 16 CASSQDGVGGLYEQYF
NA TRBJ1-2 TRBV7-9 18 CASSLVGGQGPANYGYTF
NA TRBJ1-5 TRBV5-6 13 CASSSGGDQPQHF
NA TRBJ2-7 TRBV28 15 CASSYRGLSSYEQYF
NA TRBJ2-5 TRBV9 19 CASSAPLGQGESLQETQYF
once TRBJ2-7 TRBV18 16 CASSPPDNRGGYEQYF
NA TRBJ2-1 TRBV27 16 CASSLTSGSTYNEQFF
NA TRBJ1-5 TRBV6-1 16 CASSELATGGNQPQHF
NA TRBJ2-7 TRBV7-9 14 CASSSGTGRYEQYF
NA TRBJ1-6 TRBV10-1 14 CASSEDQEGSPLHF
NA TRBJ2-7 TRBV4-1 14 CASSPERNRYEQYF
NA TRBJ2-7 TRBV4-1 15 CASSQVTGGFYEQYF
NA TRBJ2-3 TRBV5-6 15 CASSPAGGSTDTQYF
NA TRBJ1-2 TRBV11-2 12 CASSSAGSGYTF
NA TRBJ2-1 TRBV11-2 11 CASSLLNEQFF
NA TRBJ1-5 TRBV30 16 CAWSTQGPVGNQPQHF
once TRBJ1-5 TRBV2 14 CASSGQGNGQPQHF
NA TRBJ2-1 TRBV29-1 15 CSVVGQVSSYNEQFF
NA TRBJ2-3 TRBV5-1 16 CASSLLGQLFTDTQYF
NA TRBJ2-7 TRBV27 13 CASSPHGSYEQYF
NA TRBJ2-5 TRBV5-1 18 CASSLPFGLAQGQETQYF
NA TRBJ2-5 TRBV7-2 15 CASGGQVAWVETQYF
NA TRBJ2-7 TRBV27 16 CASSPSAGPSSYEQYF
NA TRBJ1-2 TRBV28 15 CASSLRGSPGDGYTF
once TRBJ2-7 TRBV19 13 CASRDSLSYEQYF
NA TRBJ2-7 TRBV7-9 13 CASSFEGGYEQYF
NA TRBJ2-1 TRBV27 16 CASSPSAGQAYNEQFF
NA TRBJ1-5 TRBV27 13 CASSLVLWGPQHF
NA TRBJ2-2 TRBV11-3 15 CASSLVRGGTGELFF
NA TRBJ2-5 TRBV6-5 15 CASSYSAGGTKTQYF
NA TRBJ2-5 TRBV5-1 14 CASSPGQGGETQYF
NA TRBJ2-2 TRBV6-5 14 CASSYGLNTGELFF
once TRBJ2-3 TRBV7-8 13 CASSPQSTDTQYF
NA TRBJ2-3 TRBV7-9 16 CASSAPLGGDTDTQYF
NA TRBJ2-3 TRBV5-4 12 CASSFGTDTQYF
NA TRBJ2-3 TRBV5-6 15 CASSLRTDNTDTQYF
NA TRBJ2-7 TRBV6-6 12 CASKRQTYEQYF
NA TRBJ2-5 TRBV28 16 CASRQGPDAPLETQYF
NA TRBJ1-2 TRBV4-1 16 CASSQESVDGYYGYTF